This passage covers 10 T cell receptor beta chains from one sample sequenced in a study of control samples from healthy donors and cancer patients. The method was immunoSEQ multiplex PCR; TCRdb's version includes in-frame clones alone and lacks a portion of them. The sample holds about 42,000 clones, 83% seen once. The sequenced sample consisted of blood. The receptors here all came from a man aged 60-69 years in good health.

The gene calls are TRBV6-6 and TRBJ1-2, with a weak D call TRBD1 (6 bases). V was cut by 2 bases and J by 6 bases, with 10 bases left in between. CDR3 length: 13 amino acids. The germline CDR1 and CDR2 sequences are MNHNY and SVGAGI (reference sequence). This CDR3 reads CASSYTQGNGYTF. DNA for the CDR3: TGTGCCAGCAGTTACACGCAGGGGAATGGCTACACCTTC.

This clone was observed a single time. The chain couples TRBV5-1 to TRBJ1-3, with a weak D call TRBD1 (5 bases). The V end lost 3 bases, the J end lost 0 bases, and 13 bases lay between the germline ends. This CDR3 region has 16 residues. Germline V gene data show CDR1 as SGHRS and CDR2 as YFSETQ. The CDR3 DNA sequence: TGCGCCAGCAGCTCGGACGGGGCCTACTCTGGAAACACCATATATTTT. Translated: CASSSDGAYSGNTIYF.

The chain recombines TRBV7-9 with TRBJ2-4, with D possibly matching TRBD1 (6 bases). Germline V gives CDR1 SEHNR, CDR2 FQNEAQ (reference sequence). This CDR3 is 12 amino acids long. The germline V and J ends were trimmed by 1 base and 9 bases, with 7 bases remaining between them. The DNA for the CDR3 is TGTGCCAGCAGCTTAGAACAGGGCATTCAGTACTTC. Translating it yields CASSLEQGIQYF.

The CDR3 region has the DNA TGTGCCAGCAGCGCCACGGCCCTTAGGTCCTACAATGAGCAGTTCTTC. Translated: CASSATALRSYNEQFF. V and J are TRBV5-5 and TRBJ2-1; D gene uncertain. CDR1 and CDR2 (germline): SGHKS, YYEKEE (reference sequence). Between the trimmed V and J ends, which lost 4 bases and 1 base, there was a span of 15 bases. CDR3 size: 16 residues.

This rearrangement joins TRBV13 to TRBJ2-1, with D perhaps matching TRBD2 (5 bases). Germline V CDR1 and CDR2: PRHDT, FYEKMQ (reference sequence). The CDR3 is 14 residues long. V was trimmed by 2 bases and J by 1 base, leaving 6 bases between them. Here the CDR3 DNA reads TGTGCCAGCAGCTTAAGCGGTTCCTACAATGAGCAGTTCTTC. It encodes CASSLSGSYNEQFF.

The V call is TRBV6-1, the J call TRBJ1-2, with unresolved D. V lost 0 bases and J lost 2, with 10 bases in between. The CDR3 runs 15 residues. Looked up from germline, CDR1 is MNHNS and CDR2 is SASEGT. CDR3 nucleotides: TGTGCCAGCAGTGAAGCGTCCACCGCAAACTATGGCTACACCTTC. It yields the protein CASSEASTANYGYTF.

V is TRBV12-3 or TRBV12-4 and J is TRBJ2-3; D is perhaps TRBD2 (5 bases). CDR3 length: 13 amino acids. V lost 5 bases to trimming and J lost 2 bases, with 8 bases between them. The CDR3 region has the DNA TGTGCCAGCAGTCCGGACTTCACAGATACGCAGTATTTT. Translated: CASSPDFTDTQYF.

The rearrangement links TRBV3-1 (or the pseudogene TRBV3-2) to TRBJ1-6; possible D gene TRBD1, 6 bases. CDR3 length: 13 residues. The V end lost 3 bases, the J end lost 10 bases, and 10 bases lay between the germline ends. CDR1 is LGHDT, CDR2 YNNKEL, per germline (reference sequence). The CDR3 protein is CASSQVQGSPLHF. In DNA form, the CDR3 reads TGTGCCAGCAGCCAGGTACAGGGCTCACCCCTCCACTTT.

V usage is TRBV27 and J usage is TRBJ1-2; TRBD1 might be the D (6 bases). Germline V gene lookup returns CDR1 MNHEY and CDR2 SMNVEV (reference sequence). The V gene lost 10 bases and the J gene lost 9 bases, with 15 bases spanning the gap. CDR3 length: 11 amino acids. The CDR3 DNA sequence: TGTGCCATACGGGACAAGGGATGCTACACCTTC. This sequence encodes CAIRDKGCYTF.

The CDR3 coding sequence is TGTGCCTCCAGTAGCGGGGGCGGCACCGGGGAGCTGTTTTTT. Translating it yields CASSSGGGTGELFF. The chain has TRBV6-4 and TRBJ2-2, with 9 bases aligning to TRBD2. With 11 bases clipped from V and 4 bases from J, the junction kept 8 bases outside the gene matches. The CDR3 runs to 14 residues. CDR1 is MRHNA, CDR2 SNTAGT, per germline.